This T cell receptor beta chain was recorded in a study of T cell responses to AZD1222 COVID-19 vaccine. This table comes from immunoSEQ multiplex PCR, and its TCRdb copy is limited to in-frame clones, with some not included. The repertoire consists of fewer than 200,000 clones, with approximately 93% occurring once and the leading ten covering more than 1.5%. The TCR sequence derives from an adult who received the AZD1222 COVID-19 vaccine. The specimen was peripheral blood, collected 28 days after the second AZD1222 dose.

The chain's CDR3 is CASSLVEYNEQFF. CDR3 nucleotides: TGTGCCAGCAGTCTCGTTGAGTACAATGAGCAGTTCTTC. The J gene is TRBJ2-1, the V gene TRBV7-9; D is uncertain. Germline V gives CDR1 SEHNR, CDR2 FQNEAQ (reference sequence). This CDR3 spans 13 amino acids. V was shortened by 6 bases and J by 4 bases, with 10 bases between the two germline ends.